Below are 27 T cell receptor beta chains sequenced from a single sample in a study of blood T cell repertoires in COVID-19. Sequencing was performed with immunoSEQ multiplex PCR; in TCRdb, only in-frame clones are kept and a portion is missing. The sample lists about 280,000 clones; more than 80% were seen once. Material: PBMCs or T cells enriched from blood (not recorded which). The receptors come from a woman aged 30 to 39 with acute COVID-19.

For this clone: At one boundary the junction diverges from the germline segment, which might be a read error. The genes are TRBV7-7 and TRBJ2-3, with 13 positions matching TRBD2. Per the germline V gene, CDR1 is SSHAT and CDR2 is FNYEAQ (reference sequence). This CDR3 comprises 15 residues. Here the CDR3 DNA reads TGTGCTAGCAGCCGGGGACTAGCGGGACCAGATACGCAGTATTTT. Protein sequence: CASSRGLAGPDTQYF.

This CDR3 reads CASSYSGAGLGDTQYF. CDR3 in DNA: TGTGCCAGCAGTTACTCGGGCGCGGGATTGGGAGATACGCAGTATTTT. V and J are TRBV6-5 and TRBJ2-3; weak D call: TRBD2 (6 bases). There are 16 residues in the CDR3. From germline, CDR1 is MNHEY and CDR2 SVGAGI. The germline V and J ends were trimmed by 0 bases and 5 bases, with 15 bases remaining between them.

This sequence joins TRBV27 and TRBJ1-1; D unclear. V lost 3 bases to trimming and J lost 7 bases, with 9 bases between them. Germline lookup yields CDR1 MNHEY and CDR2 SMNVEV (reference sequence). This CDR3 is 12 amino acids long. The CDR3 DNA follows: TGTGCCAGCAGTTTGGGAGCGGATGAAGCTTTCTTT. This gives the protein CASSLGADEAFF.

The chain combines TRBV6-2 or TRBV6-3 with TRBJ1-1; D might be TRBD1 (6 bases). Trimming took off 4 bases at V and 3 bases at J, with 18 bases between the two ends. The CDR3 spans 16 residues. Germline CDR1 MNHEY, CDR2 SVGEGT. The CDR3 protein is CASSSFTTGLDTEAFF. The CDR3 nucleotides read TGTGCCAGCAGTTCTTTCACTACAGGGCTTGACACTGAAGCTTTCTTT.

CDR3 DNA: TGCGCCAGCAGCGCGGGGGAGGATACGCAGTATTTT. This codes for CASSAGEDTQYF. The chain couples TRBV5-1 to TRBJ2-3; 7 nucleotides match TRBD2. V was pared by 4 bases and J by 6 bases, with 2 bases of the junction left unmatched. This CDR3 has 12 residues. Germline CDR1 is SGHRS and CDR2 is YFSETQ. Supplemented by reference TRBV5-1 and TRBJ2-3, the full variable domain reads KAGVTQTPRYLIKTRGQQVTLSCSPISGHRSVSWYQQTPGQGLQFLFEYFSETQRNKGNFPGRFSGRQFSNSRSEMNVSTLELGDSALYLCASSAGEDTQYFGPGTRLTVL.

The chain has TRBV12-3 or TRBV12-4 and TRBJ1-5; D gene uncertain. The CDR3 runs to 12 residues. V shed 6 bases and J shed 10 bases, with 13 bases lying between them. The CDR3 sequence is CASSGSVSPQHF. In nucleotides, the CDR3 is TGTGCCAGCAGCGGGAGCGTCTCACCCCAGCATTTT.

The chain links TRBV7-9 to TRBJ2-3, with D possibly matching TRBD1 (5 bases). CDR3 length: 15 residues. Germline lookup yields CDR1 SEHNR and CDR2 FQNEAQ (reference sequence). V was pared by 2 bases and J by 6 bases, with 15 bases between. The CDR3 coding sequence is TGTGCCAGCAGCTTAACTTTTGGGGCCGAGGATACGCAGTATTTT. The encoded protein is CASSLTFGAEDTQYF. Full variable domain (remainder filled in from reference TRBV7-9 and TRBJ2-3): DTGVSQNPRHKITKRGQNVTFRCDPISEHNRLYWYRQTLGQGPEFLTYFQNEAQLEKSRLLSDRFSAERPKGSFSTLEIQRTEQGDSAMYLCASSLTFGAEDTQYFGPGTRLTVL.

The chain links TRBV19 to TRBJ1-5; TRBD1 matches at 9 bases. Germline V gene lookup returns CDR1 LNHDA and CDR2 SQIVND (reference sequence). Trimming cost V 1 base and J 5 bases; bases outside gene matches: 6. The CDR3 runs to 16 residues. The CDR3 protein is CASSIATGQGYQPQHF. The CDR3 DNA reads as TGTGCCAGTAGTATAGCAACGGGACAGGGCTATCAGCCCCAGCATTTT.

This rearrangement joins TRBV19 to TRBJ1-3; D is perhaps TRBD1 (5 bases). Germline lookup yields CDR1 LNHDA and CDR2 SQIVND (reference sequence). There are 15 residues in the CDR3. The V and J ends lost 5 bases and 0 bases respectively, with 11 bases between them. The CDR3 sequence is CASSAQTDSGNTIYF. The CDR3 DNA follows: TGTGCCAGTAGTGCGCAGACAGACTCTGGAAACACCATATATTTT.

The chain couples TRBV5-1 to TRBJ2-5; 7 bases match TRBD1. V lost 4 bases and J lost 5; bases outside the gene matches: 11. This CDR3 is built from 15 residues. CDR1 and CDR2 from the germline V gene are SGHRS and YFSETQ. CDR3 coding DNA: TGCGCCAGCAGCCAAACAGGGGACAAGGTGGAGACCCAGTACTTC. Protein: CASSQTGDKVETQYF.

The rearrangement links TRBV6-2 or TRBV6-3 to TRBJ1-2, with D perhaps matching TRBD1 (6 bases). CDR3 length: 14 residues. Germline CDR1 reads MNHEY; CDR2 reads SVGEGT. The V and J ends lost 2 bases and 6 bases respectively, with 13 bases between them. The CDR3, as DNA: TGTGCCAGCAGTTACGGGGGCACAATCGATGGCTACACCTTC. Translation: CASSYGGTIDGYTF.

V usage is TRBV27 and J usage is TRBJ2-7, with TRBD2 matching 8 bases. V gave up 0 bases and J gave up 0 bases; unmatched junction bases: 4. The CDR3 spans 16 residues. The germline V gene encodes CDR1 MNHEY and CDR2 SMNVEV (reference sequence). CDR3 sequence reads: CASSLSGTSVSYEQYF. DNA of the CDR3: TGTGCCAGCAGTTTATCGGGGACTAGTGTCTCCTACGAGCAGTACTTC.

The chain joins TRBV29-1 to TRBJ1-2; TRBD1 might be the D (6 bases). This CDR3 comprises 12 residues. V lost 4 bases, J lost 3 bases, and 9 bases lay in between. CDR1 and CDR2 (germline): SQVTM, ANQGSEA. CDR3 region: CSVVSGDYGYTF. In nucleotides, the CDR3 is TGCAGCGTTGTGTCAGGGGACTATGGCTACACCTTC.

This clone was recorded once. The V gene is TRBV30, the J gene TRBJ2-7; D may be TRBD1 (6 bases). Germline V gene data show CDR1 as GTSNPN and CDR2 as SVGIG (reference sequence). V was clipped by 0 bases and J by 0 bases, with 12 bases between them. The CDR3 covers 15 residues. The CDR3 nucleotides are TGTGCCTGGAGTGTGAGGGGGAGCCCCTCCTACGAGCAGTACTTC. Amino acids: CAWSVRGSPSYEQYF.

The chain employs TRBV6-5 and TRBJ1-4, with D uncertain. V lost 0 bases and J 4 bases, leaving 9 bases between the germline ends. The CDR3 totals 15 residues. The germline CDR1 and CDR2 sequences are MNHEY and SVGAGI. The CDR3 nucleotides are TGTGCCAGCAGTTACTCGGGCAGCCTTAATGAAAAACTGTTTTTT. Amino acids: CASSYSGSLNEKLFF.

This chain links TRBV5-1 with TRBJ1-6; 8 bases are shared with TRBD1. Losses at the gene ends were 4 bases for V and 8 bases for J; bases not matched to a gene: 8. Per the germline V gene, CDR1 is SGHRS and CDR2 is YFSETQ. This CDR3 is 15 amino acids long. CDR3 sequence (DNA): TGCGCCAGCAGCGTTCAGGGGGCGCTTGATTCACCCCTCCACTTT. It specifies CASSVQGALDSPLHF.

This clone appeared a single time. The chain couples TRBV28 to TRBJ2-7; no definite D call. CDR3 size: 12 residues. V was trimmed by 5 bases and J by 0 bases, leaving 5 bases between them. Looked up from germline, CDR1 is MDHEN and CDR2 is SYDVKM. DNA of the CDR3: TGTGCCAGCAGTCCCTTCTCCTACGAGCAGTACTTC. It specifies CASSPFSYEQYF. The variable domain in full, completed from reference TRBV28 and TRBJ2-7, reads DVKVTQSSRYLVKRTGEKVFLECVQDMDHENMFWYRQDPGLGLRLIYFSYDVKMKEKGDIPEGYSVSREKKERFSLILESASTNQTSMYLCASSPFSYEQYFGPGTRLTVT.

The chain joins TRBV19 to TRBJ2-4, with 7 bases aligning to TRBD2. The germline CDR1 and CDR2 sequences are LNHDA and SQIVND (reference sequence). Germline trimming cut 4 bases from V and 6 bases from J; bases unmatched to any gene: 9. This CDR3 is 15 amino acids long. DNA for the CDR3: TGTGCCAGTAGTACAACCGGGACTACGACAAACATTCAGTACTTC. It translates to CASSTTGTTTNIQYF.

V gene TRBV2 combines with J gene TRBJ1-5; 8 positions match TRBD1. Per germline, CDR1 SNHLY and CDR2 FYNNEI. After removal of 7 bases from V and 0 bases from J, the junction contained 11 bases not matched to a gene. The CDR3 loop spans 17 amino acids. The CDR3 region is CASTDRVLTYSNQPQHF. The CDR3 nucleotides are TGTGCCAGCACGGACAGGGTCCTAACTTATAGCAATCAGCCCCAGCATTTT.

The chain uses TRBV24-1 and TRBJ2-2; D remains unclear. Trimming removed 9 bases from V and 6 bases from J, with 7 bases in between. The germline V gene has CDR1 KGHDR and CDR2 SFDVKD. The CDR3 has 11 amino acids. This chain's CDR3 is CATGQPGELFF. CDR3 DNA: TGTGCCACCGGGCAACCCGGGGAGCTGTTTTTT.

V is TRBV4-3 and J is TRBJ2-7; 7 positions agree with TRBD2. Trimming cost V 3 bases and J 2 bases; bases outside gene matches: 7. CDR3 length: 15 amino acids. The germline V gene encodes CDR1 LGHNA and CDR2 YSLEER. CDR3 in amino acids: CASSQSLSGAYEQYF. CDR3 nucleotides: TGCGCCAGCAGCCAGTCCCTGAGCGGGGCCTACGAGCAGTACTTC.

The chain has TRBV5-1 and TRBJ2-3; 16 bases fit TRBD2. The germline gives CDR1 SGHRS, CDR2 YFSETQ. V shed 3 bases and J 0 bases; nucleotides not matched to a gene: 13. CDR3 length: 21 residues. Here the CDR3 DNA reads TGCGCCAGCAGCTGGGGGCCGGGGACTAGCGGGAGGGCGTCGAGCACAGATACGCAGTATTTT. Its protein is CASSWGPGTSGRASSTDTQYF.

The CDR3 DNA sequence: TGCGCCAGCAGCCCCGGGGGAGGGACATCGAACACTGAAGCTTTCTTT. It is translated as CASSPGGGTSNTEAFF. The chain has TRBV5-1 and TRBJ1-1, with D perhaps TRBD1 (6 bases). The ends were cut back, 4 bases at V and 1 base at J, with 17 bases in the middle. This CDR3 spans 16 amino acids. The V gene's germline CDR1 is SGHRS and CDR2 YFSETQ.

The chain joins TRBV5-1 to TRBJ2-6, with D unresolved. The V gene lost 7 bases and the J gene lost 2 bases, with 7 bases spanning the gap. Germline lookup yields CDR1 SGHRS and CDR2 YFSETQ. The CDR3 has 13 residues. The CDR3 loop reads CASRDTGANVLTF. For the CDR3, the DNA is TGCGCCAGCCGTGACACTGGGGCCAACGTCCTGACTTTC.

This clone was seen a handful of times. The chain is built from TRBV5-1 and TRBJ1-1; D uncertain. The CDR3 sequence is 13 residues long. V gave up 0 bases and J gave up 2 bases, with 5 bases separating them. The germline V gene encodes CDR1 SGHRS and CDR2 YFSETQ. The CDR3 sequence: CASSLVSNTEAFF. CDR3 DNA: TGCGCCAGCAGCTTGGTTTCTAACACTGAAGCTTTCTTT. The full variable domain, with the rest looked up from reference TRBV5-1 and TRBJ1-1, is KAGVTQTPRYLIKTRGQQVTLSCSPISGHRSVSWYQQTPGQGLQFLFEYFSETQRNKGNFPGRFSGRQFSNSRSEMNVSTLELGDSALYLCASSLVSNTEAFFGQGTRLTVV.

The chain couples TRBV4-1 to TRBJ2-1, with D unresolved. With 0 bases removed from V and 10 bases from J, the gap between germline ends came to 7 bases. Germline assignment: CDR1 MGHRA and CDR2 YSYEKL. This CDR3 is 12 amino acids long. This chain's CDR3 is CASSQESREQFF. The CDR3 coding sequence is TGCGCCAGCAGCCAAGAGTCGCGAGAGCAGTTCTTC.

J is TRBJ1-1 and V is TRBV7-8, with no clear D. Germline CDR1 reads SGHVS; CDR2 reads FQNEAQ. The CDR3 covers 13 residues. The V end lost 1 base, the J end lost 4 bases, and 7 bases lay between the germline ends. The CDR3 nucleotides read TGTGCCAGCAGCTTAGGGGTAGCCACTGAAGCTTTCTTT. The encoded protein is CASSLGVATEAFF.